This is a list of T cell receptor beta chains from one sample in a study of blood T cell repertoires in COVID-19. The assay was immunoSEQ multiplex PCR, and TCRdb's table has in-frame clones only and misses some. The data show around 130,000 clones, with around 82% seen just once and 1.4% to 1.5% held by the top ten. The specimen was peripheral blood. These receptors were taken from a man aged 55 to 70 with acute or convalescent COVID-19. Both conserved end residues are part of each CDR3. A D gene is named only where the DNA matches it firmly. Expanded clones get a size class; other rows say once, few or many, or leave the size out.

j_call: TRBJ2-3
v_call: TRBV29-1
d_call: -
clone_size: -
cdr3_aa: CSALPRGDTQYF
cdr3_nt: TGCAGCGCTCTACCCAGGGGCGATACGCAGTATTTT

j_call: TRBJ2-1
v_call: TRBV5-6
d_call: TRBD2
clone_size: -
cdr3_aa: CASKRRLAGISEQFF
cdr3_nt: TGTGCCAGCAAAAGAAGACTAGCGGGAATTAGTGAGCAGTTCTTC

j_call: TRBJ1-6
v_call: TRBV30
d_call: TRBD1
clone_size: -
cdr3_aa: CALSRDRVGPLHF
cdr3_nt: TGTGCCTTAAGCCGGGACAGGGTTGGCCCCCTCCACTTT

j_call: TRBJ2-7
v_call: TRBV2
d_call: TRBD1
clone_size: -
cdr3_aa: CASKGQGSHEQYF
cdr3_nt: TGTGCCAGCAAGGGACAGGGGTCCCACGAGCAGTACTTC

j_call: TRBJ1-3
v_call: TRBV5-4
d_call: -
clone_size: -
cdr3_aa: CASSLAGGAGNTIYF
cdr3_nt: TGTGCCAGCAGCTTGGCGGGGGGGGCTGGAAACACCATATATTTT

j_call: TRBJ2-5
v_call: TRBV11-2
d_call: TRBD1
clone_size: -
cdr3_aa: CASSKGASETQYF
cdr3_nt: TGTGCCAGCAGCAAGGGGGCTTCAGAGACCCAGTACTTC

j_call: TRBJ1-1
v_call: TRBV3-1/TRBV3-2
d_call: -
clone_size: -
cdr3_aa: CASSRRDGRVGEAFF
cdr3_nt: TGTGCCAGCAGCCGCCGGGACGGGAGGGTGGGTGAAGCTTTCTTT

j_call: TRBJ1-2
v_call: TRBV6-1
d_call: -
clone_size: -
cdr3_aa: CASSEERGAGGYTF
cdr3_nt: TGTGCCAGCAGTGAGGAGCGGGGGGCTGGGGGCTACACCTTC

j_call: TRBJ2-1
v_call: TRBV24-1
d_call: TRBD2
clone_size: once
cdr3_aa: CATSDEGTSGSNEQFF
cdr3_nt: TGTGCCACCAGTGACGAAGGGACTAGCGGGAGTAATGAGCAGTTCTTC

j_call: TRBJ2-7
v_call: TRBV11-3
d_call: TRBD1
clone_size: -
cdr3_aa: CASSLKDRGSGWGYEQYF
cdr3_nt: TGTGCCAGCAGCTTAAAAGACAGGGGGTCCGGGTGGGGCTACGAGCAGTACTTC

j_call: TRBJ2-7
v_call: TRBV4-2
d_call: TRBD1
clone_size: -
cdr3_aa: CASSQALAGQGPYEQYF
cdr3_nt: TGTGCCAGCAGCCAAGCCTTGGCGGGACAGGGTCCCTACGAGCAGTACTTC

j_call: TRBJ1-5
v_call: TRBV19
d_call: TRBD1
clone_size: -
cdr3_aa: CASSASTGSNQPQHF
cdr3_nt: TGTGCCAGTAGTGCCTCGACAGGGAGCAATCAGCCCCAGCATTTT

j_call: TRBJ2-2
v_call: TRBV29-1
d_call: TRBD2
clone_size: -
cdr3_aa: CSARLAGGPPGELFF
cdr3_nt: TGCAGCGCCAGACTAGCGGGAGGCCCTCCCGGGGAGCTGTTTTTT

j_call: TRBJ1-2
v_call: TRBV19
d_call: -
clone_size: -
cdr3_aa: CASSIVALYGYTF
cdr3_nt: TGTGCCAGTAGTATAGTTGCGCTCTATGGCTACACCTTC

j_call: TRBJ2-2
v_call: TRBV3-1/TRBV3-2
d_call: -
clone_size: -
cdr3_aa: CASSQDHSAGSTGELFF
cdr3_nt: TGTGCCAGCAGCCAAGACCATAGCGCCGGGAGCACCGGGGAGCTGTTTTTT

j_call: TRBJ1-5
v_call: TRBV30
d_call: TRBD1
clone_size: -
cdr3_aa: CAWSYTGGGQPQHF
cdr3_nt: TGTGCCTGGAGTTACACAGGGGGCGGTCAGCCCCAGCATTTT

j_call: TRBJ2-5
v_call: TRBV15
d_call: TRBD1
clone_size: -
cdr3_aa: CATGSGGQETQYF
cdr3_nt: TGTGCCACCGGGTCAGGGGGCCAAGAGACCCAGTACTTC

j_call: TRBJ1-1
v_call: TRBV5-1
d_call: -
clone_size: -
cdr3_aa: CASSRGTLDGNTEAFF
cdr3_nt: TGCGCCAGCAGCCGCGGGACTCTGGACGGGAACACTGAAGCTTTCTTT

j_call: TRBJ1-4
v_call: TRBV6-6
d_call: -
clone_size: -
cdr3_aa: CASRLRQYPTNEKLFF
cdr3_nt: TGTGCCAGCAGACTCCGACAGTACCCCACTAATGAAAAACTGTTTTTT

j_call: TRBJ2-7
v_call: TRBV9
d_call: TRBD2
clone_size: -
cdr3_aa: CASSLGVGGGSVYEQYF
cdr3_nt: TGTGCCAGCAGCTTAGGAGTGGGCGGCGGGAGTGTTTACGAGCAGTACTTC

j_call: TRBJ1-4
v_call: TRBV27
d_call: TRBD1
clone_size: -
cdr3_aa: CASSHGQGREKLFF
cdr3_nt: TGTGCCAGCAGTCACGGACAGGGAAGGGAAAAACTGTTTTTT

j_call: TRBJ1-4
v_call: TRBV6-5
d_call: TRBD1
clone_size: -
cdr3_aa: CASSNRDRGNEKLFF
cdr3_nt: TGTGCCAGCAGTAACCGGGACAGGGGGAATGAAAAACTGTTTTTT

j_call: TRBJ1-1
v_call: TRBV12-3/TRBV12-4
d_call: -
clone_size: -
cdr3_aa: CASSGQPNTEAFF
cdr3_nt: TGTGCCAGCAGTGGACAGCCGAACACTGAAGCTTTCTTT

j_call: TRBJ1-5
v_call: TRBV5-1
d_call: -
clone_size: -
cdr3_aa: CASSLDREPQHF
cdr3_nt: TGCGCCAGCAGCTTGGACAGGGAACCCCAGCATTTT

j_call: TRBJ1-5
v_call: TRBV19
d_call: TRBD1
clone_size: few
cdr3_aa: CASSTPTGGSNQPQHF
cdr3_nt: TGTGCCAGTAGTACCCCGACAGGGGGTAGCAATCAGCCCCAGCATTTT

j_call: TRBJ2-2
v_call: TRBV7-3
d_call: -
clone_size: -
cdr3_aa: CASSQPSTGELFF
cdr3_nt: TGTGCCAGCAGCCAGCCTAGCACCGGGGAGCTGTTTTTT

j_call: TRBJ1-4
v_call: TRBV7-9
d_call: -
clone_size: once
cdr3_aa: CASSSSGGGGEKLFF
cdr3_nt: TGTGCCAGCAGCTCCAGCGGGGGAGGAGGTGAAAAACTGTTTTTT

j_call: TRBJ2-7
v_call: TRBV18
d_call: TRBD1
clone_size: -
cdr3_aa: CASSLTGEVPYEQYF
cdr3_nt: TGTGCCAGCTCCCTGACAGGGGAAGTACCCTACGAGCAGTACTTC

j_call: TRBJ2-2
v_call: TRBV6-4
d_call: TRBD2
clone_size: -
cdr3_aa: CASSVLAGINTGELFF
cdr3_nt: TGTGCCAGCAGTGTCCTAGCGGGGATCAACACCGGGGAGCTGTTTTTT

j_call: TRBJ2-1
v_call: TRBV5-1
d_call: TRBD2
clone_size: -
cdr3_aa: CASSLASGGLNEQFF
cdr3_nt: TGCGCCAGCAGCTTGGCTAGCGGGGGTTTAAATGAGCAGTTCTTC

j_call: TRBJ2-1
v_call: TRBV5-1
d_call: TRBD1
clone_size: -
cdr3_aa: CASSLLGTGVTYNEQFF
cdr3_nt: TGCGCCAGCAGCCTACTCGGGACAGGGGTAACCTACAATGAGCAGTTCTTC

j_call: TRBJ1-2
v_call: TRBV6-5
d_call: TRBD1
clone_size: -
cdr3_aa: CASSSENGQESYGYTF
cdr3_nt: TGTGCCAGCAGTTCCGAGAACGGACAGGAATCTTATGGCTACACCTTC

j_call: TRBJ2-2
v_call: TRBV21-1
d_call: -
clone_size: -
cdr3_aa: CASSGTKNTGELFF
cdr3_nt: TGTGCCAGCAGCGGGACTAAAAACACCGGGGAGCTGTTTTTT

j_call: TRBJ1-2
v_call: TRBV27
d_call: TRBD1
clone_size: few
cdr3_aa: CASSAWDSLSYGYTF
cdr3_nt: TGTGCCAGCAGTGCGTGGGACAGCTTGTCCTATGGCTACACCTTC

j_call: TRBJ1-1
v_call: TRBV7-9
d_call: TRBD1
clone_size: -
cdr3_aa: CASSFDGTGLTEAFF
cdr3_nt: TGTGCCAGCAGCTTCGATGGGACAGGATTGACTGAAGCTTTCTTT

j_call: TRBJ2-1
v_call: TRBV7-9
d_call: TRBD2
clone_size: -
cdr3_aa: CASSLGAGGYNEQFF
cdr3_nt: TGTGCCAGCAGCTTAGGCGCGGGAGGGTACAATGAGCAGTTCTTC

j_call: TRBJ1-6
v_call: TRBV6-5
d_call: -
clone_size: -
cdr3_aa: CASAGSYNSPLHF
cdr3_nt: TGTGCCAGCGCAGGGTCCTATAATTCACCCCTCCACTTT

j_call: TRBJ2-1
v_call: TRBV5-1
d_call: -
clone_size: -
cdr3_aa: CASSLDFWQGIDEQFF
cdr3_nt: TGCGCCAGCAGCTTGGATTTCTGGCAGGGAATCGATGAGCAGTTCTTC

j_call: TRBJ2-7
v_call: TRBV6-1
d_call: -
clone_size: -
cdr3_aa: CASSESTHSTYEQYF
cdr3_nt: TGTGCCAGCAGTGAAAGCACGCACTCCACCTACGAGCAGTACTTC

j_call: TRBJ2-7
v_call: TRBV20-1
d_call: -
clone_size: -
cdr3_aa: CSASHVWAGESFGDYEQYF
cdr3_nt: TGCAGTGCTAGTCACGTATGGGCAGGGGAAAGTTTTGGGGACTACGAGCAGTACTTC

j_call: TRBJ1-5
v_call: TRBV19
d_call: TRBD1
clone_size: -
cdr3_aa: CASRTGTGDQPQHF
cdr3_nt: TGTGCCAGCCGAACCGGGACAGGAGATCAGCCCCAGCATTTT

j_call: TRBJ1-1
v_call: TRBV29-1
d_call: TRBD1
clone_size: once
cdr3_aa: CSVARTGGNTEAFF
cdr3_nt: TGCAGCGTTGCAAGGACAGGGGGGAACACTGAAGCTTTCTTT

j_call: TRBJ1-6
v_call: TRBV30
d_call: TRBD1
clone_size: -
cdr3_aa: CAWTPQGARSPLHF
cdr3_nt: TGTGCCTGGACTCCCCAGGGGGCTCGGTCACCCCTCCACTTT

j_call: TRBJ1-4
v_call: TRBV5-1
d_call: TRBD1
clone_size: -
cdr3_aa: CASSLQGGNEKLFF
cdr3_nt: TGCGCCAGCAGCTTACAGGGGGGTAATGAAAAACTGTTTTTT

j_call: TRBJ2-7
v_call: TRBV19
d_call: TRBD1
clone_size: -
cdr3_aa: CASSGRLTGGFHEQYF
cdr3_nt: TGTGCCAGTAGTGGCCGCCTGACAGGGGGCTTTCACGAGCAGTACTTC

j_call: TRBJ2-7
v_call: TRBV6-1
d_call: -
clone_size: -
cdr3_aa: CASSELIGTYEQYF
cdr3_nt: TGTGCCAGCAGTGAACTTATCGGGACCTACGAGCAGTACTTC

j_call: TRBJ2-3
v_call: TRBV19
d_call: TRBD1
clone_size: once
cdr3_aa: CASSQRQGIADTQYF
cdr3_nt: TGTGCCAGTAGTCAAAGACAGGGGATCGCAGATACGCAGTATTTT

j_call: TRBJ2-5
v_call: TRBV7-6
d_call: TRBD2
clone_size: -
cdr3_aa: CASSLALRGKQETQYF
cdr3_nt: TGTGCCAGCAGCTTAGCTTTGCGGGGGAAGCAAGAGACCCAGTACTTC

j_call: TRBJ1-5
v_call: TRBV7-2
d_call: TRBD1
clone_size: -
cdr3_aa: CASSRTGGGNQPQHF
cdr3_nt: TGTGCCAGCAGCAGGACAGGGGGCGGCAATCAGCCCCAGCATTTT

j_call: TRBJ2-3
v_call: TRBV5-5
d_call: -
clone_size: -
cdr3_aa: CASSLGATSTDTQYF
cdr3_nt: TGTGCCAGCAGCTTAGGAGCGACTAGCACAGATACGCAGTATTTT

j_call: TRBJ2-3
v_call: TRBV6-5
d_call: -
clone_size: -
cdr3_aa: CASSYDITDTQYF
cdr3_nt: TGTGCCAGCAGTTACGACATAACGGATACGCAGTATTTT

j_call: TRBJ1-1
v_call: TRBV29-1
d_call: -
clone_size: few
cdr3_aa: CSVVLRILRAEAFF
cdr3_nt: TGCAGCGTCGTGCTGCGCATTTTGAGGGCTGAAGCTTTCTTT

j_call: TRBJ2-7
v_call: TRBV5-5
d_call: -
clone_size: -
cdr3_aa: CASSLGGTVYEQYF
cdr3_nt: TGTGCCAGCAGCTTAGGAGGGACGGTCTACGAGCAGTACTTC